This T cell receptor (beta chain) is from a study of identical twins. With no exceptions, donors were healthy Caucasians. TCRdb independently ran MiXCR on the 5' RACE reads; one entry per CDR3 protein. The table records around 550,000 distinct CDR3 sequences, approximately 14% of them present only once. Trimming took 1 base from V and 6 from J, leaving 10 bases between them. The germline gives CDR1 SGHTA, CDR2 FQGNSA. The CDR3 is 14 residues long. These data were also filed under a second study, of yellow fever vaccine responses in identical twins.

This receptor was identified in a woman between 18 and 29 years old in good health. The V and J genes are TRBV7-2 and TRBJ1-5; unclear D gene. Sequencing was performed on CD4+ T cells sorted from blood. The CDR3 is CASSLGQEGQPQHF. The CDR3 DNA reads TGTGCCAGCAGCTTAGGGCAGGAAGGTCAGCCCCAGCATTTT.